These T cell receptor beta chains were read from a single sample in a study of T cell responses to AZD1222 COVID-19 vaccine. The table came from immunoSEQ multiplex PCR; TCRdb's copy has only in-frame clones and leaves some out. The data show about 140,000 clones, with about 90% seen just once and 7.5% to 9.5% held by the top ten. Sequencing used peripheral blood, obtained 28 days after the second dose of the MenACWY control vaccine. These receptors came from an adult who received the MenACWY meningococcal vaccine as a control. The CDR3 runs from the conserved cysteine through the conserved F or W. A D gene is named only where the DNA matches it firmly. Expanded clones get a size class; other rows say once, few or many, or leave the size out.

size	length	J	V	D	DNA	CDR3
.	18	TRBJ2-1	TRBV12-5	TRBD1	TGTGCTAGTGGTTTGGAGACTACAGGGGGCAGCTCCTACAATGAGCAGTTCTTC	CASGLETTGGSSYNEQFF
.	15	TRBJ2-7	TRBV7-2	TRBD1	TGTGCCAGCAGCTTAGGAGACAGGGCCCCTTACGAGCAGTACTTC	CASSLGDRAPYEQYF
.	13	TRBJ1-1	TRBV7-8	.	TGTGCCAGCACCCTCGGGGGGAACACTGAAGCTTTCTTT	CASTLGGNTEAFF
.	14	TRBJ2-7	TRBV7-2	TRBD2	TGTGCCAGCAGAGTAGCGGGGAGCTCCTACGAGCAGTACTTC	CASRVAGSSYEQYF
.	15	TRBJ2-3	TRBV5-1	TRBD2	TGCGCCAGCAGCTTGTCCGGGACTAGCAGGGATACGCAGTATTTT	CASSLSGTSRDTQYF
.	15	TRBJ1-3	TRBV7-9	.	TGTGCCAGCAGCCCCGACAGATACTCTGGAAACACCATATATTTT	CASSPDRYSGNTIYF
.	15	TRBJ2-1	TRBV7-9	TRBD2	TGTGCCAGCAGTGGACTAGCGGGAGGGGGACATGAGCAGTTCTTC	CASSGLAGGGHEQFF
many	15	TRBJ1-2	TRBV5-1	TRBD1	TGCGCCAGCAGCCGAAACAGGGGACTGGCCTATGGCTACACCTTC	CASSRNRGLAYGYTF
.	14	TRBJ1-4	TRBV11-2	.	TGTGCCAGCAGCTTAATGGGGGTTAATGAAAAACTGTTTTTT	CASSLMGVNEKLFF
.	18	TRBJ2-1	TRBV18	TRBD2	TGTGCCAGCTCACCCGGACTAGCGGGGGCCGTAACCTACAATGAGCAGTTCTTC	CASSPGLAGAVTYNEQFF
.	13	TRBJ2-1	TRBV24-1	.	TGTGCCACCAGTGACCCCGCTTGGGATGAGCAGTTCTTC	CATSDPAWDEQFF
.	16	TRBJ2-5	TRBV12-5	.	TGTGCTAGTGGTTTGGCCGTGGAGCTTGTTGCGGAGACCCAGTACTTC	CASGLAVELVAETQYF
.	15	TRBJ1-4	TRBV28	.	TGTGCCAGCAGTTTCCTCTTGGGGGCTAATGAAAAACTGTTTTTT	CASSFLLGANEKLFF
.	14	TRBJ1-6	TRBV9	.	TGTGCCAGCAGCGTGGGGAACTATAATTCACCCCTCCACTTT	CASSVGNYNSPLHF
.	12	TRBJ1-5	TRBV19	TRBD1	TGTGCCAGGAGGACAGGTTCCCAGCCCCAGCATTTT	CARRTGSQPQHF
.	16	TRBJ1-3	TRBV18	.	TGTGCCAGCTCACCAAACCGTCAGGGAACTGGAAACACCATATATTTT	CASSPNRQGTGNTIYF
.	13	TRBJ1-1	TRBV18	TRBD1	TGTGCCAGCTCACCGCAGGGGGACACTGAAGCTTTCTTT	CASSPQGDTEAFF
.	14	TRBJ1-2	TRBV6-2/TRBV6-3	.	TGTGCCAGCAGTTACTTTACCAGGGTCGATGGCTACACCTTC	CASSYFTRVDGYTF
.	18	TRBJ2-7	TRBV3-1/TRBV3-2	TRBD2	TGTGCCAGCAGCCAGTACAGCGGGACTAGCGGGAGGCAGAGCGAGCAGTACTTC	CASSQYSGTSGRQSEQYF
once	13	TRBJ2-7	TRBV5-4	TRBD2	TGTGCCAGCAGCTTGGCCCAGCGGGAGGAGCAGTACTTC	CASSLAQREEQYF
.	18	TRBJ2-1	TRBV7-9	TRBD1	TGTGCCAGCAGCCCGGGACAGGGCGAGGGGAGCTCCTACAATGAGCAGTTCTTC	CASSPGQGEGSSYNEQFF
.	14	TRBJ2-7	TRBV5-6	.	TGTGCCAGCAGCCGATGGGAATTATCCTACGAGCAGTACTTC	CASSRWELSYEQYF
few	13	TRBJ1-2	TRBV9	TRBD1	TGTGCCAGCAGCGTAGGCCAGGGGGATGGCTACACCTTC	CASSVGQGDGYTF
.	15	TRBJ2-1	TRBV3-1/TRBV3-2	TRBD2	TGTGCCAGCAGCCTAGGGACTAGCGGGATAGGTGAGCAGTTCTTC	CASSLGTSGIGEQFF
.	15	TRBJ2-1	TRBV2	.	TGTGCCAGCAGCGAGATGGGGCAGCGTTACAATGAGCAGTTCTTC	CASSEMGQRYNEQFF
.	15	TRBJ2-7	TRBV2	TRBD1	TGTGCCAGCTCTAGCCATCCTGGGACAGCCTACGAGCAGTACTTC	CASSSHPGTAYEQYF
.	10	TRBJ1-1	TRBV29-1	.	TGCAGCGTGGCACAGGATGAAGCTTTCTTT	CSVAQDEAFF
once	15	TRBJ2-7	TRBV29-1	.	TGCAGCGTTGAAGAGGGGTTTGGCGGAACCTACGAGCAGTACTTC	CSVEEGFGGTYEQYF
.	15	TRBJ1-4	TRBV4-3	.	TGCGCCAGCAGCCAAGATTCGGGCTCTAATGAAAAACTGTTTTTT	CASSQDSGSNEKLFF
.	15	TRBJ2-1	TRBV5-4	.	TGTGCCAGCACCCTGGATCTCACCTCGGGGAATGAGCAGTTCTTC	CASTLDLTSGNEQFF
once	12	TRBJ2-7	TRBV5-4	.	TGTGCCAGCAGCTTGCAGTCCTACGAGCAGTACTTC	CASSLQSYEQYF
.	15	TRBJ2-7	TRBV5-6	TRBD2	TGTGCCAGCAGCCAAAGGACTAGCATAATGTACGAGCAGTACTTC	CASSQRTSIMYEQYF
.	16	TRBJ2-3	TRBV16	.	TGTGCCAGCAGCCTCCAGTCGGGGGAAGGCACAGATACGCAGTATTTT	CASSLQSGEGTDTQYF
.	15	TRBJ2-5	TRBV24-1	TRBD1	TGTGCCACCAGTGCGGGGACAGGGGGCACGGAGACCCAGTACTTC	CATSAGTGGTETQYF
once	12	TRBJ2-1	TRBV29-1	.	TGCAGCGCGACAGAGGTCCACAATGAGCAGTTCTTC	CSATEVHNEQFF
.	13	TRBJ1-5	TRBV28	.	TGTGCCAGCAGTTTATCTTGGGGGTTGCCCCAGCATTTT	CASSLSWGLPQHF
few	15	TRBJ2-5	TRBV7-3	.	TGTGCCAGCAGCTTAAGCGGGCGGAGCCAAGAGACCCAGTACTTC	CASSLSGRSQETQYF
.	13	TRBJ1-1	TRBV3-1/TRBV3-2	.	TGTGCCAGCAGCCAAGGTCAAAACACTGAAGCTTTCTTT	CASSQGQNTEAFF
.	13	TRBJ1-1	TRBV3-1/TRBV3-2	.	TGTGCCAGCAGCCAATCAAAGGAGGGAGAAGCTTTCTTT	CASSQSKEGEAFF
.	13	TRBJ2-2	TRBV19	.	TGTGCCAGTAGGGTAAAGAACACCGGGGAGCTGTTTTTT	CASRVKNTGELFF
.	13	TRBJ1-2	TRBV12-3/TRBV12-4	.	TGTGCCAGCAGTTTTTTTGGGGGCGATGGCTACACCTTC	CASSFFGGDGYTF
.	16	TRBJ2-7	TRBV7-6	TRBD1	TGTGCCAGCAGCCCGCCGGTTGGGACAGGTTTGTACGAGCAGTACTTC	CASSPPVGTGLYEQYF
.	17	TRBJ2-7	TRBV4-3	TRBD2	TGCGCCAGCAGCCAAGTTGTGGGGGGGACCCAAGACTCGGAGCAGTACTTC	CASSQVVGGTQDSEQYF
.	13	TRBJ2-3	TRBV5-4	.	TGTGCCAGCAGCTCCCAGGGCCCAGATACGCAGTATTTT	CASSSQGPDTQYF
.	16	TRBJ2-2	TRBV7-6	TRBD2	TGTGCCAGCAGCCAAGAAGGGACTAGCGTTTCCGGGGAGCTGTTTTTT	CASSQEGTSVSGELFF
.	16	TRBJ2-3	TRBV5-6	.	TGTGCCAGCAGCGTTCTAGCGCAAAGGAGCACAGATACGCAGTATTTT	CASSVLAQRSTDTQYF
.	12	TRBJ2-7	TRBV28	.	TGTGCCAGCAGTTTATCCAGGGACGAGCAGTACTTC	CASSLSRDEQYF
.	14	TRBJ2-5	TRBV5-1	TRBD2	TGCGCCAGCAGCTTGGTACCGGGGGGGGAGACCCAGTACTTC	CASSLVPGGETQYF